This TCR beta chain stems from a study of control samples from healthy donors and cancer patients. Only in-frame clones appear in the TCRdb table, and some are missing; sequencing was by immunoSEQ multiplex PCR. The data contain fewer than 200,000 clones, around 88% of them singletons. The CDR3 is 13 amino acids. Germline V gene sequence: CDR1 SGHRS, CDR2 YFSETQ. Germline trimming cut 7 bases from V and 1 base from J; bases unmatched to any gene: 3. Sequenced input: blood. The receptor's source is a young woman in good health. This chain joins TRBV5-1 and TRBJ2-3, with 7 bases that match TRBD1. The CDR3 region has the DNA TGCGCCAGCGCTGACAGGGGCACAGATACGCAGTATTTT. This gives the protein CASADRGTDTQYF. The full variable domain, in which reference TRBV5-1 and TRBJ2-3 provide the parts outside the CDR3, is KAGVTQTPRYLIKTRGQQVTLSCSPISGHRSVSWYQQTPGQGLQFLFEYFSETQRNKGNFPGRFSGRQFSNSRSEMNVSTLELGDSALYLCASADRGTDTQYFGPGTRLTVL.